The 15 T cell receptor beta chains presented below share a single source sample, sequenced in a study of HIV-infected children after antiretroviral therapy interruption. A 3' RACE protocol on RNA, with unique molecular identifiers, produced the TCR library. TCRdb recomputed calls from the 3' RACE reads with MiXCR, one row per CDR3 protein. This table has fewer than 45,000 distinct CDR3 sequences, about 6.5% appearing once. As to treatment: PENTA 11 planned treatment interruption arm or continuous ART arm. Sequences were derived from CD45RA+ CD4+ T cells from PBMCs, pooled from several time points, sampled from a donor given antiretroviral therapy, either interrupted or continuous. The subset denotes: naive CD4+ CD45RA+ CD45RO- T cells. Receptors originate from a pool of human donors with HIV.

This clonotype was seen many times. This chain links TRBV29-1 with TRBJ2-5; unclear D gene. Trimming shortened V by 5 bases and J by 9 bases, and 16 bases separated the two germline ends. Germline lookup yields CDR1 SQVTM and CDR2 ANQGSEA. This CDR3 comprises 12 residues. The CDR3 coding sequence is TGCAGCGTTCTGGACCAAAAATTGGCCCAGTACTTC. This encodes CSVLDQKLAQYF.

V usage is TRBV24-1 and J usage is TRBJ2-2, with 7 positions matching TRBD2. Trimming took 1 base from V and 2 from J; bases not matched to a gene: 15. There are 20 residues in the CDR3. From germline, CDR1 is KGHDR and CDR2 SFDVKD. CDR3 nucleotides: TGTGCCACCAGTGATTTTAGCGGGCCCTTGGCTTGGTCCAACACCGGGGAGCTGTTTTTT. It translates to CATSDFSGPLAWSNTGELFF.

This clonotype occurred many times. The V and J genes are TRBV27 and TRBJ2-3, with D hard to call. V lost 5 bases and J 5 bases, leaving 17 bases between the germline ends. Germline V gene sequence: CDR1 MNHEY, CDR2 SMNVEV (reference sequence). This CDR3 spans 15 amino acids. CDR3 in DNA: TGTGCCAGCAGTGTTCAGAGACTTCCTGGAGATACGCAGTATTTT. Translation gives CASSVQRLPGDTQYF.

Ten or more counts support this clonotype. The gene calls are TRBV4-1 and TRBJ2-5, with 13 bases that match TRBD2. This CDR3 is built from 17 residues. V shed 2 bases, J shed 5 bases, and the junction held 8 bases outside the gene matches. Germline V gene sequence: CDR1 MGHRA, CDR2 YSYEKL. The CDR3 nucleotides read TGCGCCAGCAGCCAACGGACTAGCGGGAGCGGGGCGGAGACCCAGTACTTC. This sequence encodes CASSQRTSGSGAETQYF.

This chain uses TRBV12-3 or TRBV12-4 with TRBJ1-1; the D is unclear. V lost 5 bases to trimming and J lost 4 bases, with 23 bases between them. The CDR3 is 17 amino acids. The CDR3 loop is CASSQGGVSWVATEAFF. CDR3 DNA: TGTGCCAGCAGTCAAGGTGGGGTATCTTGGGTTGCCACTGAAGCTTTCTTT.

This clonotype has at least ten counts. The junction departs from the called germline gene at one end, perhaps through a read error. The chain combines TRBV5-8 with TRBJ2-7; TRBD1 matches 8 bases. There are 13 residues in the CDR3. Germline CDR1 is SGHTS and CDR2 is YDEGEE. The CDR3 reads CASSLPGGYGGNF. CDR3 bases: TGTGCCAGCAGCTTGCCAGGGGGCTACGGAGGAAACTTC.

Many counts were recorded for this clonotype. The chain has TRBV2 and TRBJ2-5, with TRBD2 identical over 8 bases. There are 15 residues in the CDR3. Trimming removed 2 bases from V and 9 bases from J; junction bases left unmatched: 11. The germline V gene encodes CDR1 SNHLY and CDR2 FYNNEI. The CDR3 spells CASSERGSGDEAQYF. Written as DNA, the CDR3 is TGTGCCAGCAGTGAACGGGGTAGCGGGGATGAGGCCCAGTACTTC. Using reference TRBV2 and TRBJ2-5 for the parts outside the CDR3, the full variable domain is EPEVTQTPSHQVTQMGQEVILRCVPISNHLYFYWYRQILGQKVEFLVSFYNNEISEKSEIFDDQFSVERPDGSNFTLKIRSTKLEDSAMYFCASSERGSGDEAQYFGPGTRLLVL.

This clonotype is classed as medium-sized. The chain has TRBV6-1 and TRBJ1-3; no clear D. CDR1 is MNHNS and CDR2 is SASEGT in the germline V gene. The CDR3 length is 14 residues. Trimming stripped 3 bases from V and 16 bases from J, with 22 bases between. The CDR3 spells CASSDALSGNTLYF. CDR3 sequence (DNA): TGTGCCAGCAGTGATGCCCTTTCTGGAAATACGCTCTATTTT.

This clonotype was counted a few times. The rearrangement links TRBV4-2 to TRBJ2-1; 9 bases are a match to TRBD2. The germline gives CDR1 LGHNA, CDR2 YNFKEQ. The V and J ends lost 3 bases and 9 bases, in that order; junction bases with no gene match: 6. This CDR3 contains 14 residues. CDR3 region: CASSQVAGVGEQFF. The DNA of the CDR3 is TGTGCCAGCAGCCAGGTAGCGGGAGTTGGTGAGCAGTTCTTC.

V and J are TRBV21-1 and TRBJ2-5; the table's D call, TRBD1, was not checked against the DNA. TRBV21-1 is described as a pseudogene. There are 13 residues in the CDR3. The CDR3 loop reads CASSRTGQETQYF. DNA for the CDR3: TGTGCCAGCTCTCGGACAGGCCAAGAGACCCAGTACTTC.

With regard to this clonotype: This may be a read error, as it is one base from a much larger clone. The V call is TRBV19, the J call TRBJ2-3; D remains unclear. V was shortened by 0 bases and J by 2 bases, with 6 bases between the two germline ends. Germline lookup yields CDR1 LNHDA and CDR2 SQIVND (reference sequence). The CDR3 extends over 14 amino acids. The CDR3 protein is CASSIDRSTDTQYF. DNA of the CDR3: TGTGCCAGTAGTATAGACAGATCCACAGATACGCAGTATTTT.

Many counts were recorded for this clonotype. V gene TRBV5-1 combines with J gene TRBJ2-1; 9 positions match TRBD2. The CDR3 runs 16 residues. Germline CDR1 is SGHRS and CDR2 is YFSETQ. Trimming at V came to 0 bases and at J to 4 bases, leaving 5 bases not matched to a gene. Here the CDR3 DNA reads TGCGCCAGCAGCTTGGCCGCTAGCGGGGCTTACAATGAGCAGTTCTTC. It is translated as CASSLAASGAYNEQFF.

The V call is TRBV7-9, the J call TRBJ1-1, with D possibly TRBD1 on 5 matching bases. The V end lost 5 bases, the J end lost 1 base, and 14 bases lay between the germline ends. The CDR3 runs 15 residues. CDR1 and CDR2 from the germline V gene are SEHNR and FQNEAQ (reference sequence). The CDR3 coding sequence is TGTGCCAGCAGCGGAGGGCAGGGTCCGAACACTGAAGCTTTCTTT. Amino acid sequence: CASSGGQGPNTEAFF. Together with reference TRBV7-9 and TRBJ1-1, the CDR3 gives the full variable domain: DTGVSQNPRHKITKRGQNVTFRCDPISEHNRLYWYRQTLGQGPEFLTYFQNEAQLEKSRLLSDRFSAERPKGSFSTLEIQRTEQGDSAMYLCASSGGQGPNTEAFFGQGTRLTVV.

This clonotype turned up a few times. CDR3 nucleotide sequence: TGTGCCACCAGCATTCGCCTTGAGAACACTGAAGCTTTCTTT. This gives the protein CATSIRLENTEAFF. This chain joins TRBV15 and TRBJ1-1, with D hard to call. Germline CDR1 and CDR2: LNHNV and YYDKDF (reference sequence). V was pared by 4 bases and J by 1 base, with 10 bases between. The CDR3 is 14 residues long.

This clonotype has at least ten counts. The chain recombines TRBV3-1 with TRBJ2-5, with D possibly being TRBD1 (5 bases). V was shortened by 4 bases and J by 4 bases, with 19 bases between the two germline ends. Germline CDR1 is LGHDT and CDR2 is YNNKEL (reference sequence). This CDR3 spans 16 amino acids. CDR3 loop: CASSPSWLSGSETQYF. CDR3 DNA: TGTGCCAGCAGCCCCTCCTGGCTGTCAGGGTCAGAGACCCAGTACTTC.